Shown below are 27 T cell receptor beta chains from a single sample sequenced in a study of blood T cell repertoires in COVID-19. Using immunoSEQ multiplex PCR, the repertoire was profiled, and TCRdb retains in-frame clones only, with some absent. This sample has 150,000 to 200,000 clones, with roughly 86% found just once. The specimen sequenced was peripheral blood. The source of these receptors is a man aged 35-49 years with active or convalescent COVID-19.

V and J are TRBV5-1 and TRBJ1-1, with D maybe TRBD1 (5 bases). Trimming stripped 1 base from V and 0 bases from J, with 7 bases between. Germline V gene lookup returns CDR1 SGHRS and CDR2 YFSETQ. CDR3 length: 14 amino acids. In DNA, the CDR3 is TGCGCCAGCAGCTTGAAGGGGCTGAACACTGAAGCTTTCTTT. Translated: CASSLKGLNTEAFF.

The chain recombines TRBV11-2 with TRBJ1-6; 7 nucleotides line up with TRBD1. Germline V gene lookup returns CDR1 SGHAT and CDR2 FQNNGV. The CDR3 is 14 residues long. The ends lost 5 bases at V and 9 bases at J; junction bases unmatched: 7. The CDR3, as DNA: TGTGCCAGCAGCCCCAGACAGGGTTCTTCACCCCTCCACTTT. Translating it yields CASSPRQGSSPLHF. Complete variable domain (other parts from reference TRBV11-2 and TRBJ1-6): EAGVAQSPRYKIIEKRQSVAFWCNPISGHATLYWYQQILGQGPKLLIQFQNNGVVDDSQLPKDRFSAERLKGVDSTLKIQPAKLEDSAVYLCASSPRQGSSPLHFGNGTRLTVT.

The chain joins TRBV2 to TRBJ1-1; perhaps TRBD1 as D (5 bases). Trimming took 4 bases from V and 1 from J, leaving 10 bases between them. The germline V gene encodes CDR1 SNHLY and CDR2 FYNNEI. The CDR3 runs 14 residues. CDR3 in amino acids: CASSALDRNTEAFF. The CDR3 bases are TGTGCCAGCAGTGCCCTAGACAGGAACACTGAAGCTTTCTTT.

The chain recombines TRBV6-2 or TRBV6-3 with TRBJ1-6, with D possibly TRBD1 on 6 matching bases. The V gene lost 5 bases and the J gene lost 5 bases, with 13 bases spanning the gap. The CDR3 contains 15 residues. Germline values: CDR1 MNHEY, CDR2 SVGEGT. The CDR3 sequence is CASSTGFADNSPLHF. CDR3 sequence (DNA): TGTGCCAGCAGTACAGGGTTCGCGGATAATTCACCCCTCCACTTT.

The chain has TRBV28 and TRBJ1-6; 7 positions match TRBD1. The CDR3 is 15 amino acids. J was trimmed by 10 bases and V by 4 bases; bases with no gene match: 10. Germline V gene lookup returns CDR1 MDHEN and CDR2 SYDVKM. This CDR3 reads CASSSQDRVGSPLHF. The CDR3 DNA is TGTGCCAGCAGTTCGCAAGACAGGGTCGGATCACCCCTCCACTTT.

This clone was detected only once. CDR3 amino acids: CASSRIKTGATEAFF. In DNA, the CDR3 is TGTGCCAGCAGCCGAATCAAAACAGGGGCCACTGAAGCTTTCTTT. This rearrangement joins TRBV5-6 to TRBJ1-1, with TRBD1 identical over 7 bases. Germline trimming cut 4 bases from V and 4 bases from J; bases unmatched to any gene: 10. The CDR3 runs to 15 residues. Germline V lookup: CDR1 SGHDT, CDR2 YYEEEE.

The chain carries TRBV27 and TRBJ1-1; the D is unclear. Germline loops: CDR1 MNHEY, CDR2 SMNVEV (reference sequence). This CDR3 region has 16 residues. The V end was cut by 2 bases, the J end by 1 base, with 14 bases between. The CDR3 sequence is CASSLAGWRKNTEAFF. The CDR3 DNA is TGTGCCAGCAGTTTAGCGGGGTGGCGGAAGAACACTGAAGCTTTCTTT.

This rearrangement joins TRBV30 to TRBJ1-6; D perhaps matches TRBD1 (5 bases). Germline V gene sequence: CDR1 GTSNPN, CDR2 SVGIG (reference sequence). V was trimmed by 7 bases and J by 8 bases, leaving 15 bases between them. CDR3 length: 13 amino acids. CDR3 DNA: TGTGCCTCGCAGTCGGGAGGGGATTCACCCCTCCACTTT. Its translation: CASQSGGDSPLHF.

The rearrangement joins TRBV7-3 to TRBJ1-1, with a weak D call TRBD1 (5 bases). Germline-derived CDR1 and CDR2 are SGHTA and FQGTGA. The CDR3 runs 14 residues. Trimming left V 5 bases short and J 4 bases short, with 14 bases between. In nucleotides, the CDR3 is TGTGCCAGCAGCGCCATGCAGGGAAGCACTGAAGCTTTCTTT. It yields the protein CASSAMQGSTEAFF.

The chain is built from TRBV29-1 and TRBJ2-2, with D possibly matching TRBD2 (5 bases). The CDR3 loop spans 17 amino acids. Germline V lookup: CDR1 SQVTM, CDR2 ANQGSEA. Trimming cost V 1 base and J 6 bases, with 21 bases left between them. The chain's CDR3 is CSVEVLRGPAFPGELFF. The DNA for the CDR3 is TGCAGCGTTGAAGTTCTCCGGGGTCCAGCGTTCCCCGGGGAGCTGTTTTTT.

The chain combines TRBV2 with TRBJ2-5; unclear D gene. The germline CDR1 and CDR2 sequences are SNHLY and FYNNEI. V was trimmed by 4 bases and J by 0 bases, leaving 9 bases between them. The CDR3 has 14 amino acids. CDR3 nucleotides: TGTGCCAGCAGTGCGTCTGAGTACCAAGAGACCCAGTACTTC. The encoded protein is CASSASEYQETQYF.

The rearrangement uses TRBV6-1 and TRBJ2-5; perhaps TRBD1 as D (5 bases). This CDR3 spans 15 amino acids. With 2 bases removed from V and 2 bases from J, the gap between germline ends came to 12 bases. Per the germline V gene, CDR1 is MNHNS and CDR2 is SASEGT. CDR3 in DNA: TGTGCCAGCAGTGAATACCGGACACCTCAAGAGACCCAGTACTTC. Translating it yields CASSEYRTPQETQYF.

The chain links TRBV30 to TRBJ1-2, with TRBD1 identical over 7 bases. Unmatched junction bases numbered 3, after V lost 0 bases and J lost 2 bases. CDR1 and CDR2 (germline): GTSNPN, SVGIG (reference sequence). The CDR3 is made up of 14 amino acids. The CDR3 nucleotides are TGTGCCTGGAGTGTATTGACAGGGAACTATGGCTACACCTTC. Protein: CAWSVLTGNYGYTF.

This chain uses TRBV29-1 with TRBJ1-1; 8 bases are a match to TRBD1. The J segment lost 4 bases and the V segment lost 4 bases, leaving 5 bases of the junction unmatched. The CDR3 consists of 13 residues. Germline CDR1 reads SQVTM; CDR2 reads ANQGSEA. CDR3 DNA: TGCAGCGTTGGCAGGGGGCAGGGCACTGAAGCTTTCTTT. It specifies CSVGRGQGTEAFF.

The chain is built from TRBV5-4 and TRBJ2-2; D unresolved. Germline V gene lookup returns CDR1 SGHNT and CDR2 YYREEE (reference sequence). Between the trimmed V and J ends, which lost 1 base and 2 bases, there was a span of 9 bases. The CDR3 extends over 15 amino acids. The chain's CDR3 is CASSLFGTNTGELFF. Here the CDR3 DNA reads TGTGCCAGCAGCTTGTTTGGTACAAACACCGGGGAGCTGTTTTTT.

J is TRBJ2-1 and V is TRBV7-2; the match to TRBD2 covers 11 bases. The CDR3 loop spans 17 amino acids. The V segment lost 5 bases and the J segment 4 bases; nucleotides outside the gene matches: 10. Germline V CDR1 and CDR2: SGHTA, FQGNSA. The CDR3 loop is CASSPTSGGNSYNEQFF. CDR3 sequence (DNA): TGTGCCAGCAGCCCCACTAGCGGGGGTAACTCATACAATGAGCAGTTCTTC.

The count of this clone is one. The chain combines TRBV12-3 or TRBV12-4 with TRBJ1-3, with TRBD1 matching over 9 bases. The CDR3 is 13 amino acids. V shed 6 bases, J shed 8 bases, and the junction held 5 bases outside the gene matches. The CDR3 spells CASSTGTGYTIYF. CDR3 in DNA: TGTGCCAGCAGCACCGGGACAGGGTACACCATATATTTT.

In DNA form, the CDR3 reads TGTGCCAGTAGTCCCTTCGACACGGATCAGCCCCAGCATTTT. Its protein is CASSPFDTDQPQHF. V is TRBV19 and J is TRBJ1-5; D is unresolved. The CDR3 consists of 14 residues. Trimming cost V 5 bases and J 5 bases, with 13 bases left between them. CDR1 and CDR2 (germline): LNHDA, SQIVND (reference sequence).

About this clone itself: The junction departs from the called germline gene at one end, perhaps through a read error. V usage is TRBV3-1 (or the pseudogene TRBV3-2) and J usage is TRBJ1-2, with 8 nucleotides matching TRBD1. Germline V CDR1 and CDR2: LGHDT, YNNKEL (reference sequence). The CDR3 covers 11 residues. The CDR3 nucleotides read TGTGCCAGCAGCCAAGGAGCGGGACAGGCCTTC. As protein: CASSQGAGQAF.

The chain uses TRBV15 and TRBJ2-1, with no clear D. Germline loops: CDR1 LNHNV, CDR2 YYDKDF (reference sequence). The CDR3 covers 17 residues. V dropped 3 bases and J dropped 0 bases, with 15 bases sitting between them. CDR3 bases: TGTGCCACCAGCAGGGCCGGCGTTAGCAGCTCCTACAATGAGCAGTTCTTC. This codes for CATSRAGVSSSYNEQFF.

The chain employs TRBV6-6 and TRBJ2-7, with 9 bases matching TRBD1. From germline, CDR1 is MNHNY and CDR2 SVGAGI (reference sequence). This CDR3 has 15 amino acids. Trimming took 7 bases from V and 0 from J; bases not matched to a gene: 7. The CDR3 DNA reads TGTGCCAGCAACGACCGGGACAGGGCCTCCTACGAGCAGTACTTC. Translation: CASNDRDRASYEQYF.

The chain has TRBV14 and TRBJ2-1; 7 bases line up with TRBD2. Germline values: CDR1 SGHDN, CDR2 FVKESK. The CDR3 is made up of 16 amino acids. The trim removed 1 base at V and 7 bases at J, leaving 10 bases unmatched. The CDR3 nucleotides are TGTGCCAGCAGCCAAGTTCGCACTAGCGCGGAGAATGAGCAGTTCTTC. Its protein is CASSQVRTSAENEQFF.

The chain joins TRBV6-1 to TRBJ1-2, with D tentatively TRBD1 (5 bases). The V gene lost 4 bases and the J gene lost 6 bases, with 9 bases spanning the gap. CDR1 and CDR2 from the germline V gene are MNHNS and SASEGT. This CDR3 comprises 12 residues. The CDR3 DNA reads TGTGCCAGCAGTGGGGCAGGGAATGGCTACACCTTC. Protein product: CASSGAGNGYTF.

This clone appeared a single time. V and J are TRBV11-2 and TRBJ2-5; D gene unclear. Germline-derived CDR1 and CDR2 are SGHAT and FQNNGV. The CDR3 extends over 14 amino acids. Trimming took off 3 bases at V and 3 bases at J, with 11 bases between the two ends. CDR3 sequence: CASSFSFAEETQYF. In nucleotides, the CDR3 is TGTGCCAGCAGCTTTTCCTTCGCAGAAGAGACCCAGTACTTC.

CDR3 DNA sequence: TGTGCCAGCAGTTTACCTCAGGGGGAAGGAAACACCATATATTTT. It translates to CASSLPQGEGNTIYF. This chain joins TRBV28 and TRBJ1-3; 7 nucleotides match TRBD1. Trimming took 2 bases from V and 4 from J; bases not matched to a gene: 5. This CDR3 is built from 15 residues. Germline CDR1 is MDHEN and CDR2 is SYDVKM.

This clone was counted once. For the CDR3, the DNA is TGTGCCAGCAGCTTTACCCAGAGGGTTACCCCTTACGGCTACACCTTC. Amino acids: CASSFTQRVTPYGYTF. The chain recombines TRBV6-2 or TRBV6-3 with TRBJ1-2; D ambiguous. The CDR3 extends over 16 amino acids. Looked up from germline, CDR1 is MNHEY and CDR2 is SVGEGT. The V gene lost 6 bases and the J gene lost 8 bases, with 25 bases spanning the gap.

This chain joins TRBV11-2 and TRBJ2-1; a possible D gene is TRBD1 (6 bases). Trimming pared 6 bases from V and 6 bases from J, leaving 15 bases between. Germline V gene data show CDR1 as SGHAT and CDR2 as FQNNGV. The CDR3 is 14 amino acids. The CDR3 loop reads CASRYLRGGNEQFF. CDR3 nucleotides: TGTGCCAGCAGATATCTAAGAGGGGGCAATGAGCAGTTCTTC.